Below, 25 T cell receptor beta chains from the same sample are listed, as sequenced in a study of cytomegalovirus exposure and HLA in healthy donors. PCR employed 60 Vbeta and 13 Jbeta primers. Sequencing used immunoSEQ multiplex PCR; TCRdb keeps in-frame clones, though not all of them. The sample contains over 100,000 clones, about two thirds of which appear only once. Material for sequencing was PBMCs. The origin of the receptors is a man aged 45 to 65 in good health and CMV-seropositive.

The V call is TRBV7-9, the J call TRBJ2-3; a weak D match, TRBD2 (5 bases). Trimming cost V 7 bases and J 3 bases, with 11 bases left between them. Germline loops: CDR1 SEHNR, CDR2 FQNEAQ (reference sequence). This CDR3 comprises 13 residues. DNA of the CDR3: TGTGCCAGCATGCGGAGCGGAACAGATACGCAGTATTTT. Amino acid sequence: CASMRSGTDTQYF. Full variable domain (outside the CDR3, taken from reference TRBV7-9 and TRBJ2-3): DTGVSQNPRHKITKRGQNVTFRCDPISEHNRLYWYRQTLGQGPEFLTYFQNEAQLEKSRLLSDRFSAERPKGSFSTLEIQRTEQGDSAMYLCASMRSGTDTQYFGPGTRLTVL.

This sequence joins TRBV11-3 and TRBJ2-2; TRBD2 might be the D (6 bases). The V and J ends lost 4 bases and 5 bases respectively, with 11 bases between them. This CDR3 has 14 amino acids. From germline, CDR1 is SGHNT and CDR2 YENEEA. Here the CDR3 reads CASSSGGTTGELFF. CDR3 DNA sequence: TGTGCCAGCAGCTCCGGAGGGACTACCGGGGAGCTGTTTTTT.

This clone occurred a few times. The V call is TRBV7-8, the J call TRBJ2-1; 7 nucleotides align to TRBD2. The CDR3 is 15 residues long. CDR1 and CDR2 from the germline V gene are SGHVS and FQNEAQ. V was pared by 4 bases and J by 5 bases, with 8 bases of the junction left unmatched. The CDR3 sequence is CASSSGLDGNNEQFF. The CDR3, as DNA: TGTGCCAGCAGCTCCGGACTAGATGGGAACAATGAGCAGTTCTTC.

This chain uses TRBV6-4 with TRBJ1-1; perhaps TRBD1 as D (5 bases). The CDR3 runs 14 residues. Germline V gene lookup returns CDR1 MRHNA and CDR2 SNTAGT. Deletions cut 6 bases from V and 7 bases from J, with 18 bases between. CDR3 DNA: TGTGCCAGCAGATCGACAGCGGGAGCGGGTGAAGCTTTCTTT. It codes for CASRSTAGAGEAFF.

This chain links TRBV5-1 with TRBJ2-5, with D unclear. This CDR3 region has 14 residues. V lost 2 bases and J 2 bases, leaving 10 bases between the germline ends. Germline V gives CDR1 SGHRS, CDR2 YFSETQ. The DNA for the CDR3 is TGCGCCAGCAGCTTCGGCGGTCTTCAAGAGACCCAGTACTTC. This encodes CASSFGGLQETQYF.

This chain uses TRBV6-6 with TRBJ2-7, with 12 bases aligning to TRBD2. Unmatched junction bases numbered 8, after V lost 5 bases and J lost 3 bases. From germline, CDR1 is MNHNY and CDR2 SVGAGI (reference sequence). This CDR3 contains 16 residues. The CDR3 is CASSPRASGRVYEQYF. Here the CDR3 DNA reads TGTGCCAGCAGTCCCAGGGCTAGCGGGAGGGTCTACGAGCAGTACTTC.

The CDR3 spells CAISESPGENTEAFF. CDR3 DNA: TGTGCCATCAGTGAGTCGCCGGGGGAGAACACTGAAGCTTTCTTT. The chain employs TRBV10-3 and TRBJ1-1, with TRBD1 as a possible D gene (5 bases). The CDR3 is 15 residues long. Germline V lookup: CDR1 ENHRY, CDR2 SYGVKD. V lost 0 bases and J lost 1, with 9 bases in between.

This clone has a single count. The chain links TRBV25-1 to TRBJ2-1; possible D gene TRBD2, 7 bases. CDR3 length: 17 residues. CDR1 is MGHDK, CDR2 SYGVNS, per germline. V was pared by 5 bases and J by 5 bases, with 22 bases between. The CDR3 bases are TGTGCCAGCAGTTCCCGGGGGGCAGGGTCGTACCACAATGAGCAGTTCTTC. Translation: CASSSRGAGSYHNEQFF.

This clone was observed a handful of times. The V call is TRBV9, the J call TRBJ2-1, with a weak D call TRBD2 (5 bases). The CDR3 covers 12 residues. V lost 0 bases, J lost 10 bases, and 8 bases lay in between. CDR1 and CDR2 (germline): SGDLS, YYNGEE. The CDR3 is CASSVGELEQFF. As DNA, the CDR3 is TGTGCCAGCAGCGTAGGGGAGTTGGAGCAGTTCTTC.

The V call is TRBV7-9, the J call TRBJ1-1, with 8 bases identical to TRBD1. In germline, CDR1 is SEHNR, CDR2 FQNEAQ (reference sequence). This CDR3 is built from 16 residues. Germline trimming cut 2 bases from V and 7 bases from J; bases unmatched to any gene: 12. In nucleotides, the CDR3 is TGTGCCAGCAGCTTATCGTCCTTTCGACAGGGGTTTGAAGCTTTCTTT. Encoded protein: CASSLSSFRQGFEAFF.

The chain uses TRBV25-1 and TRBJ2-1; 10 bases match TRBD1. The CDR3 covers 10 residues. CDR1 and CDR2 from the germline V gene are MGHDK and SYGVNS. Germline trimming cut 8 bases from V and 15 bases from J; bases unmatched to any gene: 4. Here the CDR3 reads CASLGQGVFF. The CDR3 nucleotides are TGTGCCAGCTTAGGACAGGGGGTGTTCTTC.

This clone was observed a few times. The V gene is TRBV27, the J gene TRBJ1-1, with no clear D. The V end lost 2 bases, the J end lost 1 base, and 8 bases lay between the germline ends. Germline-derived CDR1 and CDR2 are MNHEY and SMNVEV (reference sequence). The CDR3 totals 14 residues. CDR3 nucleotides: TGTGCCAGCAGTTTAGGTACAGCGAACACTGAAGCTTTCTTT. Amino acid sequence: CASSLGTANTEAFF.

This sequence joins TRBV7-9 and TRBJ2-7; D is possibly TRBD2 (6 bases). Germline V lookup: CDR1 SEHNR, CDR2 FQNEAQ (reference sequence). The CDR3 loop spans 14 amino acids. V lost 3 bases, J lost 0 bases, and 9 bases lay in between. The DNA of the CDR3 is TGTGCCAGCAGCTTCGGGGACTTCTCCTACGAGCAGTACTTC. As protein: CASSFGDFSYEQYF. The full variable domain, its missing parts supplied by reference TRBV7-9 and TRBJ2-7, is DTGVSQNPRHKITKRGQNVTFRCDPISEHNRLYWYRQTLGQGPEFLTYFQNEAQLEKSRLLSDRFSAERPKGSFSTLEIQRTEQGDSAMYLCASSFGDFSYEQYFGPGTRLTVT.

The chain combines TRBV27 with TRBJ1-5; D may be TRBD1 (6 bases). V was trimmed by 5 bases and J by 8 bases, leaving 16 bases between them. The length of the CDR3 is 14 residues. Germline-derived CDR1 and CDR2 are MNHEY and SMNVEV (reference sequence). CDR3 in amino acids: CASSGDRRIKPQHF. The DNA of the CDR3 is TGTGCCAGCAGTGGAGACAGGAGAATCAAGCCCCAGCATTTT.

The gene calls are TRBV7-2 and TRBJ1-6; unclear D gene. Germline CDR1 SGHTA, CDR2 FQGNSA. The CDR3 runs 16 residues. V was shortened by 7 bases and J by 0 bases, with 13 bases between the two germline ends. This CDR3 reads CASTKDSSSYNSPLHF. Here the CDR3 DNA reads TGTGCCAGCACCAAAGACTCTAGCTCCTATAATTCACCCCTCCACTTT.

The chain uses TRBV13 and TRBJ1-1, with D possibly matching TRBD1 (6 bases). V lost 5 bases to trimming and J lost 4 bases, with 20 bases between them. This CDR3 is built from 16 residues. Germline CDR1 PRHDT, CDR2 FYEKMQ (reference sequence). The CDR3 DNA reads TGTGCCAGCAGCGACCGGGCCTCAAAACAGGGCACTGAAGCTTTCTTT. Translating it yields CASSDRASKQGTEAFF.

The chain carries TRBV19 and TRBJ2-3; weak D call: TRBD1 (5 bases). CDR1 is LNHDA and CDR2 is SQIVND in the germline V gene (reference sequence). The CDR3 sequence is 13 residues long. The V end lost 1 base, the J end lost 6 bases, and 8 bases lay between the germline ends. The CDR3 DNA sequence: TGTGCCAGTAGTATAGGGGGCGAGGATACGCAGTATTTT. Translation: CASSIGGEDTQYF.

The V call is TRBV29-1, the J call TRBJ2-3; possible D gene TRBD2, 6 bases. The CDR3 contains 13 residues. Per germline, CDR1 SQVTM and CDR2 ANQGSEA. The ends were cut back, 6 bases at V and 0 bases at J, with 10 bases in the middle. CDR3 region: CSVAGSSTDTQYF. DNA for the CDR3: TGCAGCGTGGCGGGGTCTAGCACAGATACGCAGTATTTT.

The J gene is TRBJ2-3, the V gene TRBV5-1; the match to TRBD2 covers 9 bases. The CDR3 has 19 amino acids. V dropped 4 bases and J dropped 0; count of bases not matched to a gene: 15. Germline V gives CDR1 SGHRS, CDR2 YFSETQ. CDR3 sequence (DNA): TGCGCCAGCAGCCCCCGGGGGGGCGGGGGGGCCGATAGCACAGATACGCAGTATTTT. Residues: CASSPRGGGGADSTDTQYF.

The chain links TRBV27 to TRBJ1-3, with D possibly being TRBD1 (5 bases). The CDR3 extends over 14 amino acids. V lost 2 bases to trimming and J lost 4 bases, with 9 bases between them. Germline assignment: CDR1 MNHEY and CDR2 SMNVEV (reference sequence). The CDR3 sequence: CASSLKGYGNTIYF. CDR3 nucleotides: TGTGCCAGCAGTTTAAAGGGGTACGGAAACACCATATATTTT.

CDR3 loop: CASSGDGTPPYEQYF. The CDR3 bases are TGTGCCAGCAGTGGGGACGGGACACCTCCCTACGAGCAGTACTTC. The gene calls are TRBV6-1 and TRBJ2-5; tentatively, D is TRBD1 (6 bases). The DNA end is more similar to TRBJ2-7, so the J call may be wrong. The CDR3 spans 15 residues. Looked up from germline, CDR1 is MNHNS and CDR2 is SASEGT.

Ten or more counts support this clone. The V gene is TRBV6-1, the J gene TRBJ1-5; D perhaps matches TRBD1 (6 bases). Germline-derived CDR1 and CDR2 are MNHNS and SASEGT. V was shortened by 4 bases and J by 4 bases, with 8 bases between the two germline ends. This CDR3 is 13 amino acids long. In DNA form, the CDR3 reads TGTGCCAGCAGTGGGACAGAGAATCAGCCCCAGCATTTT. Encoded protein: CASSGTENQPQHF.

Regarding this clone: A far larger clone is one base from this, pointing to a likely read error. The chain couples TRBV2 to TRBJ2-3; 14 bases fit TRBD2. CDR1 SNHLY and CDR2 FYNNEI come from the germline V gene. The CDR3 is made up of 18 amino acids. V gave up 6 bases and J gave up 1 base; unmatched junction bases: 9. CDR3 residues: CASREETSGGAGTDTQYF. The CDR3 DNA follows: TGTGCCAGCAGAGAGGAGACTAGCGGGGGGGCGGGCACAGATACGCAGTATTTT.

The rearrangement uses TRBV5-6 and TRBJ1-2, with TRBD1 matching 11 bases. Germline V gene sequence: CDR1 SGHDT, CDR2 YYEEEE. Germline trimming cut 6 bases from V and 5 bases from J; bases unmatched to any gene: 6. The CDR3 loop spans 14 amino acids. The CDR3 loop is CASTEDRGLYGYTF. The CDR3 DNA is TGTGCCAGCACCGAGGACAGGGGGCTGTATGGCTACACCTTC.

The chain couples TRBV9 to TRBJ1-2; possibly TRBD1 for D (6 bases). V was shortened by 2 bases and J by 4 bases, with 12 bases between the two germline ends. The CDR3 covers 14 residues. Germline V gives CDR1 SGDLS, CDR2 YYNGEE. Here the CDR3 reads CASSVTGMGYGYTF. The CDR3 nucleotides read TGTGCCAGCAGCGTCACAGGGATGGGCTATGGCTACACCTTC.